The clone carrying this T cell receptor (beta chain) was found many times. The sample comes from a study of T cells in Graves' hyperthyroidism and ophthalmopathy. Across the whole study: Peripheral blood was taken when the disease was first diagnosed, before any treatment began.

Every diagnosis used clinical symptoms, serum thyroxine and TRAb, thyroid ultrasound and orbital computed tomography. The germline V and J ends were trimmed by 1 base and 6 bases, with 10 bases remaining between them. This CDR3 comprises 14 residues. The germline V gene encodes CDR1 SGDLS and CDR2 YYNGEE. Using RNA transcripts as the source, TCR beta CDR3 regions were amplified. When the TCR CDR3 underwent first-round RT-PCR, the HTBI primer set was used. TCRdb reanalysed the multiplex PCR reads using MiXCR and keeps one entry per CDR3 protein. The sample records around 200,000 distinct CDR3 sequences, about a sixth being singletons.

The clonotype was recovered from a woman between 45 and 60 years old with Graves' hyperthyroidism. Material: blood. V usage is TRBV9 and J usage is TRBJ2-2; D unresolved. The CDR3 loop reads CASSVTGMAGELFF. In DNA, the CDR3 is TGTGCCAGCAGCGTAACCGGTATGGCCGGGGAGCTGTTTTTT. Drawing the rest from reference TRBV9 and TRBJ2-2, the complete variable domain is DSGVTQTPKHLITATGQRVTLRCSPRSGDLSVYWYQQSLDQGLQFLIQYYNGEERAKGNILERFSAQQFPDLHSELNLSSLELGDSALYFCASSVTGMAGELFFGEGSRLTVL.